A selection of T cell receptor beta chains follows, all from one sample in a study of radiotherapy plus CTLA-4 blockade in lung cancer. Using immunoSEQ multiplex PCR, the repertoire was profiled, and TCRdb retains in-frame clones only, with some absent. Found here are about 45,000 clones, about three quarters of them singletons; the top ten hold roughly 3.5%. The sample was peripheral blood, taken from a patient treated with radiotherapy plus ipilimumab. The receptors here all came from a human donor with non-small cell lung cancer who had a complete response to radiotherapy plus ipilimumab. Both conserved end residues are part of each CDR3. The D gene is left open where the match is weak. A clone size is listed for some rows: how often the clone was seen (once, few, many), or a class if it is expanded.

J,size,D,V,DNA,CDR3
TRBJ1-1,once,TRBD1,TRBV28,TGTGCCAGCAGGGGACAGGGAAGGACTGAAGCTTTCTTT,CASRGQGRTEAFF
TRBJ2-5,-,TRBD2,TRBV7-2,TGTGCCAGCAGTTATACGGCGGGACTAGCGGGGGGAGGGGAGACCCAGTACTTC,CASSYTAGLAGGGETQYF
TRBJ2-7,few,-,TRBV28,TGTGCCAGCTGCCCGCCCGGAGGGGTTCGGGAGCAGTACTTC,CASCPPGGVREQYF
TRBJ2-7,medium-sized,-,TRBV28,TGTGCCAGCAGTTTATCGCGGGGTCCCTACGAGCAGTACTTC,CASSLSRGPYEQYF
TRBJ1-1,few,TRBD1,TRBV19,TGTGCCAGTAGTATGGGACAGGGGCACACTGAAGCTTTCTTT,CASSMGQGHTEAFF
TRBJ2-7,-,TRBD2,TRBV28,TGTGCCAGCAGTTCCCCGAGGACTAGCGGGAGAGACGAGCAGTACTTC,CASSSPRTSGRDEQYF
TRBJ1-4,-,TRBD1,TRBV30,TGTGCCTGGAGTAGCGGGACAGGGGAGAAAAAACTGTTTTTT,CAWSSGTGEKKLFF
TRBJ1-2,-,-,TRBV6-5,TGTGCCAGCAGTTACTCGATCCTACAGGGACATGGCTACACCTTC,CASSYSILQGHGYTF
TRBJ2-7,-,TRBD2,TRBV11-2,TGTGCCAGCAGCTTGGGAGGGCCGGGCGAGCAGTACTTC,CASSLGGPGEQYF
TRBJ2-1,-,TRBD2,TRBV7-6,TGTGCCAGCAGCCCGGGACTAGCGGGAGGTAATGAGCAGTTCTTC,CASSPGLAGGNEQFF
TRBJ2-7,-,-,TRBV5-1,TGCGCCAGCAGCCGGGGTGATGGGTACGAGCAGTACTTC,CASSRGDGYEQYF
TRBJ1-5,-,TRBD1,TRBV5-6,TGTGCCAGCAGCAGGACAGGAAGAGGCAGCAATCAGCCCCAGCATTTT,CASSRTGRGSNQPQHF
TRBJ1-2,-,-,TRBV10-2,TGCGCCAGTGCGGCACAGGGATTTAGTGGCTACACCTTC,CASAAQGFSGYTF
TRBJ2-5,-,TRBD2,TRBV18,TGTGCCAGCTCACCTCAGCGGGGGGGCGACGAGACCCAGTACTTC,CASSPQRGGDETQYF
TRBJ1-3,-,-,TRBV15,TGTGCCACCAGCAGAGACCGAGGAGTCGCTGGAAACACCATATATTTT,CATSRDRGVAGNTIYF
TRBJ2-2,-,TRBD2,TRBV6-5,TGTGCCAGCTGTGGGGGGGGATTGAACACCGGGGAGCTGTTTTTT,CASCGGGLNTGELFF
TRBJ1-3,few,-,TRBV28,TGTGCCAGCAGTCTCGGGGGCTCTGGAAACACCATATATTTT,CASSLGGSGNTIYF
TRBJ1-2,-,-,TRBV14,TGTGCCAGCAGCCAAGATCTTGTTGGCTACACCTTC,CASSQDLVGYTF
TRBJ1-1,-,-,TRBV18,TGTGCCAGCTCAGTACAGGTGAACACTGAAGCTTTCTTT,CASSVQVNTEAFF
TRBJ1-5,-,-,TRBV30,TGTGCCTGGAGTGAGTTTAGGCGGAATCAGCCCCAGCATTTT,CAWSEFRRNQPQHF
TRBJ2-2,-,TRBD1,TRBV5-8,TGTGCCAGCAGCTTTTACAGGGGAACGAACACCGGGGAGCTGTTTTTT,CASSFYRGTNTGELFF
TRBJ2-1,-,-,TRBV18,TGTGCCAGCTCACCACCCTCGGCGGGTTCTACCTACAATGAGCAGTTCTTC,CASSPPSAGSTYNEQFF
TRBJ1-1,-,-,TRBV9,TGTGCCAGCAGCGTAGATAGGAACACTGAAGCTTTCTTT,CASSVDRNTEAFF
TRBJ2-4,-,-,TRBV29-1,TGCAGCGTTCTACCCGACAGGACCTCGGCTAAAAACATTCAGTACTTC,CSVLPDRTSAKNIQYF
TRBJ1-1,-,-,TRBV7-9,TGTGCCAGCAGCCCAAAACAGGGACTAACTGAAGCTTTCTTT,CASSPKQGLTEAFF
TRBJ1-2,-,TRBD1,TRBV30,TGTGCCTGGAGACCTCCGGGACAGGGTGGACGTGGCTACACCTTC,CAWRPPGQGGRGYTF
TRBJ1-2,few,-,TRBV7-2,TGTGCCAGCAGCCCCCTAATAAACTATGGCTACACCTTC,CASSPLINYGYTF
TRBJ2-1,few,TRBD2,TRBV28,TGTGCCAGCAGACCCCGTATCGGACTAGCGGTGAGCTCCTACAATGAGCAGTTCTTC,CASRPRIGLAVSSYNEQFF
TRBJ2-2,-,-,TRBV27,TGTGCCAGCAGGCAACAGGGGAGGACCGGGGAGCTGTTTTTT,CASRQQGRTGELFF
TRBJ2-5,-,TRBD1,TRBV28,TGTGCCAGCAGTTTATCGGACAGGGAAGAGACCCAGTACTTC,CASSLSDREETQYF
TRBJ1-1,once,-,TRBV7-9,TGTGCCAGCAGCTTTTCTAACACTGAAGCTTTCTTT,CASSFSNTEAFF
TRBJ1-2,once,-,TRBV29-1,TGCAGCGTCGAAATCGGACAGTTCTATGGCTACACCTTC,CSVEIGQFYGYTF
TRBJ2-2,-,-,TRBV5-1,TGCGCCAGCAGCCCTTTGGGGAGAGAGGCCGGGGAGCTGTTTTTT,CASSPLGREAGELFF
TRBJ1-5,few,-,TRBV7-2,TGTGCCAGCAGCCGGACATCGGGTCAGCCCCAGCATTTT,CASSRTSGQPQHF
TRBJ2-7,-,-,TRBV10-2,TGCGCCAGCAGTGAGTCGCGACTTTCCTACGAGCAGTACTTC,CASSESRLSYEQYF
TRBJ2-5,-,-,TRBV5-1,TGCGCCAGCAACTCCGGACAGCTCCAAGAGACCCAGTACTTC,CASNSGQLQETQYF
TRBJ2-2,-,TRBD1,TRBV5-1,TGCGCCAGCAAAACAGGGGTGGGCACCGGGGAGCTGTTTTTT,CASKTGVGTGELFF
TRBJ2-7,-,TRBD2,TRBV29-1,TGCAGCGTTGAAGTGCGGGGGGAGACTTACGAGCAGTACTTC,CSVEVRGETYEQYF
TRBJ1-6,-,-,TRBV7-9,TGTGCCAGCAGCTTAGGACACGGGAAAAATTCACCCCTCCACTTT,CASSLGHGKNSPLHF
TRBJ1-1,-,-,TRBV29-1,TGCAGCGCGTCCTCGGGGGGTGGAACTGAAGCTTTCTTT,CSASSGGGTEAFF
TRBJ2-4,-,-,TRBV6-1,TGTGCCAGCAGTGAAAGGGTAGCGTTAGCCAAAAACATTCAGTACTTC,CASSERVALAKNIQYF
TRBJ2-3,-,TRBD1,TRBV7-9,TGTGCCAGCAGCTTATCGACAGGGGACTTCACAGATACGCAGTATTTT,CASSLSTGDFTDTQYF
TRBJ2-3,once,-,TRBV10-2,TGCGCCAGCTCCCCGGCAGATACGCAGTATTTT,CASSPADTQYF
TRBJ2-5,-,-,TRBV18,TGTGCCAGCTCACCTTTGGAGCAAGAGACCCAGTACTTC,CASSPLEQETQYF
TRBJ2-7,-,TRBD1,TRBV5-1,TGCGCCAGCAGAAATAGGACAGGGGGCGAGCAGTACTTC,CASRNRTGGEQYF
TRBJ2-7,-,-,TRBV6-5,TGTGCCAGCAGTCGAGACAGAACTTCCTACGAGCAGTACTTC,CASSRDRTSYEQYF
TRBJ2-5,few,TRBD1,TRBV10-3,TGTGCCATCAGTGAGGGGAAAGGGGGCCGGACCCAAGAGACCCAGTACTTC,CAISEGKGGRTQETQYF
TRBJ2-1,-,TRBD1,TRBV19,TGTGCCAGTCTCTTGCGGACAGGGGGCATCAATGAGCAGTTCTTC,CASLLRTGGINEQFF